This T cell receptor (beta chain) was sequenced in a study of cytomegalovirus exposure and HLA in healthy donors. Turning to the study itself: The platform used for the roughly 110 validation repertoires matched that of the approximately 640 first-cohort repertoires, a later analysis reported.

Only in-frame clones appear in the TCRdb table, and some are missing; sequencing was by immunoSEQ multiplex PCR. The profile shows about 200,000 clones, approximately 87% of them singletons. The CDR3 is 13 amino acids. The V gene lost 8 bases and the J gene lost 0 bases, with 8 bases spanning the gap. The germline V gene encodes CDR1 MNHNS and CDR2 SASEGT. Findings and caveats of the study: Many donors carried some public TCRs, although rarity characterized most TCR sequences. As confirmed in vitro, three CMV-associated chains were specific for CMV antigens.

This clone was detected only a few times. Antigen: not known. The study drew the donors from its roughly 130-subject validation cohort, separate from the approximately 690-subject first cohort. This rearrangement joins TRBV6-1 to TRBJ2-1, with D possibly being TRBD1 (5 bases). This TCR was sampled from a woman aged 18-29 years in good health and CMV-seronegative. The sample consisted of PBMCs. CDR3: CASWQGSYNEQFF. DNA for the CDR3: TGTGCCAGCTGGCAGGGCTCCTACAATGAGCAGTTCTTC.